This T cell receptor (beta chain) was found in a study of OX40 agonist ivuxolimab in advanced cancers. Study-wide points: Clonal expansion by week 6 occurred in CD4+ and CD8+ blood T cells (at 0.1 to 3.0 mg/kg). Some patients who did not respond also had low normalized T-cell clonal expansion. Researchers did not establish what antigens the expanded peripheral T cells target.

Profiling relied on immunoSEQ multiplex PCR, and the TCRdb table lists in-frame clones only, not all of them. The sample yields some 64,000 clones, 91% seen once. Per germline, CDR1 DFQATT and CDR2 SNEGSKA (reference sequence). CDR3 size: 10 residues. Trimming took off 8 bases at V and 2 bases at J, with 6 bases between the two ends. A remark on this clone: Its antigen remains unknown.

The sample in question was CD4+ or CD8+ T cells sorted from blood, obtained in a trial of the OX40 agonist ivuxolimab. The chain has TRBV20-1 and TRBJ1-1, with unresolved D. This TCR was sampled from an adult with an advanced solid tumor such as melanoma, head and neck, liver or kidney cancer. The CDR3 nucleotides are TGCAGTATAGACAACACTGAAGCTTTCTTT. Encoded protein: CSIDNTEAFF.